This paragraph reports one TCR beta chain. Trimming shortened V by 0 bases and J by 1 base, and 16 bases separated the two germline ends. The germline CDR1 and CDR2 sequences are SGHRS and YFSETQ. The length of the CDR3 is 17 residues. This sample is drawn from a study of blood T cell repertoires in COVID-19. Study-level information: The cDNA or gDNA used as material had been derived from T cells, B-cell-depleted T cells, or PBMCs.

Profiled with immunoSEQ multiplex PCR; TCRdb holds only in-frame clones, not every one. This table has 250,000 to 300,000 clones, about 88% appearing once. This sequence joins TRBV5-1 and TRBJ1-1; D might be TRBD1 (6 bases). The sequencing input was peripheral blood. The sequence derives from a man younger than 30 with active or convalescent COVID-19. This CDR3 is CASSLAGRGAGNTEAFF. In DNA form, the CDR3 reads TGCGCCAGCAGCTTGGCGGGACGGGGGGCGGGGAACACTGAAGCTTTCTTT.